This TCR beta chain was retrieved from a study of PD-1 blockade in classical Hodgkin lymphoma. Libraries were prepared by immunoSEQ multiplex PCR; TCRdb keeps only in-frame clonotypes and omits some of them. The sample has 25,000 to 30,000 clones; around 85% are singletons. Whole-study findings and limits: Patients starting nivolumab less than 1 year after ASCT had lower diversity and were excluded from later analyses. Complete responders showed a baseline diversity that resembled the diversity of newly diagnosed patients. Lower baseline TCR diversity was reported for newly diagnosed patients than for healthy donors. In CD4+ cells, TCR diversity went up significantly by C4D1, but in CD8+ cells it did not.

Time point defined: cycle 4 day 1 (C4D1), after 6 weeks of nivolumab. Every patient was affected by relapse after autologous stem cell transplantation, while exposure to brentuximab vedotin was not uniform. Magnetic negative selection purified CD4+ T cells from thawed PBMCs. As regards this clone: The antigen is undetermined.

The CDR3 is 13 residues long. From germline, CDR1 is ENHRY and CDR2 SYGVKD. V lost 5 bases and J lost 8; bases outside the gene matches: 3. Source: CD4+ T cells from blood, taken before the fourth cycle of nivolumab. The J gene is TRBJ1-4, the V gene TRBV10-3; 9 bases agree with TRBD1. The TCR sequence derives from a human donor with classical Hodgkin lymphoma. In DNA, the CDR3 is TGTGCCATCAGTCCGGGACAGGGAGAAAAACTGTTTTTT. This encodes CAISPGQGEKLFF.